One sample yielded the 25 T cell receptor beta chains listed below, sequenced in a study of a mutant IDH1 vaccine in newly diagnosed glioma. Time point in this sample: week 23, last vaccination. In the vaccine, a single dose held 300 ug of the mutant IDH1 20-mer peptide, along with topical imiquimod. No antigen is known for these receptors. Method: immunoSEQ multiplex PCR; TCRdb's copy keeps in-frame clones and lacks some. This table holds 35,000 to 45,000 clones, about four fifths found once. The source material was PBMCs, sampled from a glioma patient whose treatment included an IDH1 peptide vaccine. The source of these receptors is a woman aged 40 to 55 with glioma. Some clones in this sample may be carry-over from other donors' samples.

This clone is labeled medium-sized. This chain links TRBV29-1 with TRBJ1-1, with D maybe TRBD1 (5 bases). In germline, CDR1 is SQVTM, CDR2 ANQGSEA. V was clipped by 6 bases and J by 4 bases, with 12 bases between them. There are 12 residues in the CDR3. The CDR3 region has the DNA TGCAGCGTCCTCACAGGAGGCACTGAAGCTTTCTTT. Amino acids: CSVLTGGTEAFF.

V usage is TRBV19 and J usage is TRBJ1-5; TRBD1 matches at 7 bases. The CDR3 is 14 residues long. CDR1 is LNHDA, CDR2 SQIVND, per germline (reference sequence). The ends lost 4 bases at V and 6 bases at J; junction bases unmatched: 6. CDR3: CASSRGTVGQPQHF. The CDR3 nucleotides read TGTGCCAGTAGTAGAGGGACAGTGGGTCAGCCCCAGCATTTT.

This rearrangement joins TRBV20-1 to TRBJ2-1; no reliable D call. Germline V gives CDR1 DFQATT, CDR2 SNEGSKA (reference sequence). This CDR3 has 11 amino acids. The V end lost 3 bases, the J end lost 15 bases, and 15 bases lay between the germline ends. Written as DNA, the CDR3 is TGCAGTGCTAGGGCCCCCCCGATCCGGTTCTTC. It encodes CSARAPPIRFF.

In its sample, this clone was seen a few times. The V gene is TRBV12-2, the J gene TRBJ1-1. TRBV12-2 is a pseudogene segment. The CDR3 has 14 residues. CDR3 region: CASRLWERAVVAFF. Here the CDR3 DNA reads TGTGCAAGTCGCTTATGGGAACGGGCGGTGGTGGCTTTCTTT.

The chain carries TRBV30 and TRBJ2-7, with TRBD1 identical over 8 bases. The CDR3 is 16 amino acids. Germline V gene sequence: CDR1 GTSNPN, CDR2 SVGIG (reference sequence). V trimming: 2 bases; J trimming: 2 bases; junction bases outside the gene matches: 11. CDR3 protein: CAWSIAGGGKAYEQYF. For the CDR3, the DNA is TGTGCCTGGAGTATTGCAGGGGGCGGTAAGGCCTACGAGCAGTACTTC.

This sequence joins TRBV5-6 and TRBJ2-2; D not resolved. V lost 2 bases and J 10 bases, leaving 9 bases between the germline ends. CDR1 and CDR2 (germline): SGHDT, YYEEEE. This CDR3 is built from 12 residues. The CDR3 region is CASSLAQSELFF. In DNA form, the CDR3 reads TGTGCCAGCAGCTTAGCACAGTCGGAGCTGTTTTTT.

The chain combines TRBV2 with TRBJ2-5; 7 bases map to TRBD1. CDR3 length: 14 amino acids. The V gene end was trimmed by 4 bases and the J gene end by 5 bases; junction bases not matched to a gene: 7. Germline assignment: CDR1 SNHLY and CDR2 FYNNEI. In DNA form, the CDR3 reads TGTGCCAGCAGTGGAGACAGGGTTTCGGAGACCCAGTACTTC. It encodes CASSGDRVSETQYF.

V is TRBV28 and J is TRBJ1-5; D unresolved. The CDR3 runs 16 residues. Trimming removed 5 bases at V and 6 bases at J, with 20 bases between. Germline loops: CDR1 MDHEN, CDR2 SYDVKM. CDR3 in DNA: TGTGCCAGCAGTGCACCCGCCCCGGGGAGAAGTCAGCCCCAGCATTTT. It encodes CASSAPAPGRSQPQHF. The variable domain in full, with the rest retrieved from reference TRBV28 and TRBJ1-5, is DVKVTQSSRYLVKRTGEKVFLECVQDMDHENMFWYRQDPGLGLRLIYFSYDVKMKEKGDIPEGYSVSREKKERFSLILESASTNQTSMYLCASSAPAPGRSQPQHFGDGTRLSIL.

The chain uses TRBV2 and TRBJ1-6, with no clear D. There are 14 residues in the CDR3. The germline gives CDR1 SNHLY, CDR2 FYNNEI. V dropped 6 bases and J dropped 6 bases, with 12 bases sitting between them. CDR3 sequence (DNA): TGTGCCAGCAGGCTGAATAGACTTAATTCACCCCTCCACTTT. It codes for CASRLNRLNSPLHF.

This clone is classed as medium-sized (0.01 to 0.1%). The gene calls are TRBV5-1 and TRBJ2-7, with 11 bases matching TRBD1. The junction had 3 bases not matched to a gene; V was cut back by 1 base and J by 6 bases. Germline CDR1 reads SGHRS; CDR2 reads YFSETQ. The CDR3 is made up of 14 amino acids. CDR3 in DNA: TGCGCCAGCAGCTTGAGGGGACAGGGGGGCGAGCAGTACTTC. Its translation is CASSLRGQGGEQYF.

The V and J genes are TRBV2 and TRBJ1-1; TRBD1 might be the D (6 bases). The germline V gene encodes CDR1 SNHLY and CDR2 FYNNEI. Trimming took 10 bases from V and 2 from J, leaving 14 bases between them. The CDR3 extends over 13 amino acids. CDR3 loop: CATLMDRNTEAFF. CDR3 in DNA: TGTGCCACCCTTATGGACAGAAACACTGAAGCTTTCTTT.

This clone is a singleton in its sample. This sequence joins TRBV5-1 and TRBJ2-7; D is possibly TRBD1 (6 bases). From germline, CDR1 is SGHRS and CDR2 YFSETQ. Trimming shortened V by 4 bases and J by 7 bases, and 12 bases separated the two germline ends. This CDR3 is 12 amino acids long. CDR3 sequence: CASSPGVREQYF. The DNA for the CDR3 is TGCGCCAGCAGCCCAGGGGTGAGGGAGCAGTACTTC. The variable domain in full, completed from reference TRBV5-1 and TRBJ2-7, reads KAGVTQTPRYLIKTRGQQVTLSCSPISGHRSVSWYQQTPGQGLQFLFEYFSETQRNKGNFPGRFSGRQFSNSRSEMNVSTLELGDSALYLCASSPGVREQYFGPGTRLTVT.

This chain uses TRBV10-3 with TRBJ1-1; the match to TRBD1 covers 7 bases. V lost 4 bases and J lost 4; bases outside the gene matches: 6. CDR1 is ENHRY, CDR2 SYGVKD, per germline. CDR3 size: 14 residues. The CDR3 spells CAISVQGGLTEAFF. The CDR3 region has the DNA TGTGCCATCAGTGTCCAAGGGGGCCTCACTGAAGCTTTCTTT.

The chain links TRBV4-2 to TRBJ2-5, with 7 nucleotides matching TRBD1. The CDR3 is made up of 15 amino acids. Germline CDR1 reads LGHNA; CDR2 reads YNFKEQ. The ends lost 6 bases at V and 4 bases at J; junction bases unmatched: 11. This chain's CDR3 is CASSRRDSVGETQYF. Here the CDR3 DNA reads TGTGCCAGCAGTCGCCGGGACAGCGTGGGAGAGACCCAGTACTTC.

This chain connects TRBV7-9 to TRBJ1-1, with a tentative D call TRBD1 (6 bases). Per the germline V gene, CDR1 is SEHNR and CDR2 is FQNEAQ (reference sequence). With 3 bases removed from V and 1 base from J, the gap between germline ends came to 18 bases. This CDR3 comprises 17 residues. The CDR3 DNA reads as TGTGCCAGCAGCTTCGCGGCCACAGGGTGGGGGAACACTGAAGCTTTCTTT. This codes for CASSFAATGWGNTEAFF.

There are a few counts of this clone. The chain carries TRBV16 and TRBJ1-2; D gene uncertain. Germline loops: CDR1 KGHSY, CDR2 FQNENV. Trimming cost V 4 bases and J 5 bases, with 17 bases left between them. The CDR3 spans 15 residues. The CDR3 here is CASSPRPEFQYGYTF. The CDR3 nucleotides are TGTGCCAGCAGCCCCCGCCCTGAGTTTCAATATGGCTACACCTTC.

This chain uses TRBV5-1 with TRBJ1-2; D gene uncertain. Germline CDR1 reads SGHRS; CDR2 reads YFSETQ. Trimming left V 0 bases short and J 8 bases short, with 11 bases between. This CDR3 comprises 13 residues. The CDR3 nucleotides are TGCGCCAGCAGCTTGGCTGACGGATCCGGCTACACCTTC. Its protein is CASSLADGSGYTF.

V is TRBV6-5 and J is TRBJ1-2; maybe TRBD1 (6 bases). CDR3 length: 14 residues. CDR1 is MNHEY, CDR2 SVGAGI, per germline. Trimming took off 8 bases at V and 6 bases at J, with 19 bases between the two ends. The DNA for the CDR3 is TGTGCCAGCGGGAGGAAAAAACAGGGCCATGGCTACACCTTC. It yields the protein CASGRKKQGHGYTF.

The chain links TRBV29-1 to TRBJ2-3, with no clear D. With 8 bases removed from V and 0 bases from J, the gap between germline ends came to 12 bases. CDR1 is SQVTM, CDR2 ANQGSEA, per germline. This CDR3 is built from 13 residues. In nucleotides, the CDR3 is TGCAGCCCCCGAAGATCTAGCACAGATACGCAGTATTTT. Protein sequence: CSPRRSSTDTQYF.

The rearrangement uses TRBV9 and TRBJ2-7, with a weak D call TRBD1 (6 bases). The CDR3 extends over 14 amino acids. V gave up 4 bases and J gave up 2 bases, with 13 bases separating them. Germline V gives CDR1 SGDLS, CDR2 YYNGEE. The CDR3 DNA reads as TGTGCCAGCAGCCCTTCCGGACAGACCTACGAGCAGTACTTC. This sequence encodes CASSPSGQTYEQYF.

V usage is TRBV9 and J usage is TRBJ1-3; D unresolved. This CDR3 is built from 15 residues. The germline CDR1 and CDR2 sequences are SGDLS and YYNGEE. With 4 bases removed from V and 0 bases from J, the gap between germline ends came to 11 bases. DNA of the CDR3: TGTGCCAGCAGCCCAAGAACGGACTCTGGAAACACCATATATTTT. This sequence encodes CASSPRTDSGNTIYF.

The chain carries TRBV2 and TRBJ2-6; D may be TRBD1 (5 bases). Germline lookup yields CDR1 SNHLY and CDR2 FYNNEI. V was pared by 2 bases and J by 6 bases, with 20 bases between. The CDR3 extends over 18 amino acids. Here the CDR3 reads CASSERGERPGKANVLTF. CDR3 nucleotide sequence: TGTGCCAGCAGTGAAAGGGGTGAGAGGCCAGGAAAGGCCAACGTCCTGACTTTC.

V and J are TRBV27 and TRBJ1-5; D is unresolved. V was clipped by 5 bases and J by 0 bases, with 11 bases between them. This CDR3 is built from 15 residues. CDR1 and CDR2 (germline): MNHEY, SMNVEV (reference sequence). The CDR3 nucleotides are TGTGCCAGCAGTAAGACGGCCTATAGCAATCAGCCCCAGCATTTT. As protein: CASSKTAYSNQPQHF.

The J gene is TRBJ2-1, the V gene TRBV4-3; D gene unclear. V lost 4 bases to trimming and J lost 8 bases, with 15 bases between them. The CDR3 runs 14 residues. Per the germline V gene, CDR1 is LGHNA and CDR2 is YSLEER. The CDR3 DNA is TGCGCCAGCAGCCGCTCAATAACGGTCGATGAGCAGTTCTTC. Encoded protein: CASSRSITVDEQFF.

This clone was seen a few times. The rearrangement links TRBV7-2 to TRBJ2-7; perhaps TRBD1 as D (5 bases). The CDR3 spans 15 residues. Deletions cut 5 bases from V and 4 bases from J, with 18 bases between. CDR1 and CDR2 (germline): SGHTA, FQGNSA. The CDR3 loop is CASSSGAGPWYEQYF. The CDR3 DNA sequence: TGTGCCAGCAGCAGTGGGGCAGGGCCGTGGTACGAGCAGTACTTC.